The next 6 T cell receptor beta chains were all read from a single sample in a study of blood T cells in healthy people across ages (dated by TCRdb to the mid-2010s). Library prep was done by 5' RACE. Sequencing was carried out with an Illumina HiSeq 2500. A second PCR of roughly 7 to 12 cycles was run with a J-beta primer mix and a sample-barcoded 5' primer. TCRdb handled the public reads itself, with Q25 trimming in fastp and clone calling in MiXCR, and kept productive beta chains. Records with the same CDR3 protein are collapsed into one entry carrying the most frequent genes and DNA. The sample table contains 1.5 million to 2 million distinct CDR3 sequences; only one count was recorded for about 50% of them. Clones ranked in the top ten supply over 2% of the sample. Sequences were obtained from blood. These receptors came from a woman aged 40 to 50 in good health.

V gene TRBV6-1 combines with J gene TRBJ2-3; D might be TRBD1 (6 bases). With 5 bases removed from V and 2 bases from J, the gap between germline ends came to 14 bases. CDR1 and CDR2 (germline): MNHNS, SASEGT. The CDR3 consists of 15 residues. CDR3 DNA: TGTGCCAGCAGTCCCCGGACAGTCGTCACAGATACGCAGTATTTT. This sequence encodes CASSPRTVVTDTQYF.

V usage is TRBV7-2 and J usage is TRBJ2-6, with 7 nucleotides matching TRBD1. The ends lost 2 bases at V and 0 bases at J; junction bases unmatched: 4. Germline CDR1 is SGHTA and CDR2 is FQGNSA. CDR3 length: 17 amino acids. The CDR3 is CASSLTGARSGANVLTF. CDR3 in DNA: TGTGCCAGCAGCTTAACAGGGGCCCGCTCTGGGGCCAACGTCCTGACTTTC.

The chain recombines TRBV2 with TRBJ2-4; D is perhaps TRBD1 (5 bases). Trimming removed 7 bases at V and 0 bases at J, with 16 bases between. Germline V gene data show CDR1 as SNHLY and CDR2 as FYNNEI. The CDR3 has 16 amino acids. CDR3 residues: CASNQGSSLAKNIQYF. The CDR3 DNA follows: TGTGCCAGCAATCAGGGCAGTAGCCTAGCCAAAAACATTCAGTACTTC.

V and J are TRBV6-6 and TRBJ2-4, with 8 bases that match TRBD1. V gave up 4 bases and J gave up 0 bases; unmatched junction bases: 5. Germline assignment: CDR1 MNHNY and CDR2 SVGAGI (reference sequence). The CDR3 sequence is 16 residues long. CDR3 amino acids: CASSSRDRLAKNIQYF. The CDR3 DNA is TGTGCCAGCAGTTCGCGGGACAGGTTAGCCAAAAACATTCAGTACTTC.

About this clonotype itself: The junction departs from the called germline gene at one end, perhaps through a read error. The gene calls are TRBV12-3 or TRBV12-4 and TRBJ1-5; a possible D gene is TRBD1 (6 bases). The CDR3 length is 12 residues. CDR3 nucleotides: TGTGTCAGCAGCAGGGACACCCAGCCCCAGCATTTT. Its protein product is CVSSRDTQPQHF.

The CDR3 DNA sequence: TGTGCCACCATGGACGGTCCCCCCAACTATGGCTACACCTTC. Its translation is CATMDGPPNYGYTF. V is TRBV28 and J is TRBJ1-2; D is ambiguous. V gave up 10 bases and J gave up 2 bases, with 17 bases separating them. This CDR3 is 14 amino acids long. Germline V gene data show CDR1 as MDHEN and CDR2 as SYDVKM.